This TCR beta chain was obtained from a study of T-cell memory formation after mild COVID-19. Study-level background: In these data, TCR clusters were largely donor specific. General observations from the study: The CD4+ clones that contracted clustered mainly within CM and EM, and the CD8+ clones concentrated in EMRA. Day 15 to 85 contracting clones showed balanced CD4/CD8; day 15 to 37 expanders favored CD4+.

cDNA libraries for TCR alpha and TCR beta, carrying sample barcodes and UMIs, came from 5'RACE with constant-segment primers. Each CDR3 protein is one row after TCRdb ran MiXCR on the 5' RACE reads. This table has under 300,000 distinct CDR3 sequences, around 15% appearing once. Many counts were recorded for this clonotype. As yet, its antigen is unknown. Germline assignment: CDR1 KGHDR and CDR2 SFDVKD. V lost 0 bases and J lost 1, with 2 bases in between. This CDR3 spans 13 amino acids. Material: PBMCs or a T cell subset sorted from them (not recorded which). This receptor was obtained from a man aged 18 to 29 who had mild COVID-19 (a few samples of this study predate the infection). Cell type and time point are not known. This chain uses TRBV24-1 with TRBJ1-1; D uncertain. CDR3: CATSDLENTEAFF. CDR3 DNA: TGTGCCACCAGTGATTTGGAGAACACTGAAGCTTTCTTT.